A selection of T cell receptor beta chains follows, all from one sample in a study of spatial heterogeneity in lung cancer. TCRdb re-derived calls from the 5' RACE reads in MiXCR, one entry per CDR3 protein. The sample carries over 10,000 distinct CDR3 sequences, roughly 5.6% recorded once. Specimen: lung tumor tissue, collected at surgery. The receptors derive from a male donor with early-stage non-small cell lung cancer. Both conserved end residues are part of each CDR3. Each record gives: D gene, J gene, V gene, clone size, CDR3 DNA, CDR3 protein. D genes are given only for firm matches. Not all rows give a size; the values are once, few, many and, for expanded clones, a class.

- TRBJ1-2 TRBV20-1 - TGCAGTGCCCGGGCCCCTGACTATGGCTACACCTTC CSARAPDYGYTF
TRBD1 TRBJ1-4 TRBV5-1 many TGCGCCAGCAGCCGACAGGGGATGTTGGCTAATGAAAAACTGTTTTTT CASSRQGMLANEKLFF
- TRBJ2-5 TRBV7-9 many TGTGCCAGCAGCTTATGGCTGACATCAAGGGAGACCCAGTACTTC CASSLWLTSRETQYF
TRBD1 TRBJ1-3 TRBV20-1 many TGCAGTGCTAGAACCCAGGGGGCTCTCTCTGGAAACACCATATATTTT CSARTQGALSGNTIYF
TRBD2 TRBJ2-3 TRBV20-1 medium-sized TGCAGTGCTACCCCCCTAGCGGGGTCTAGCACAGATACGCAGTATTTT CSATPLAGSSTDTQYF
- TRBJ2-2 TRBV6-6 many TGTGCCAGCGGGACGCAAAAGAACACCGGGGAGCTGTTTTTT CASGTQKNTGELFF
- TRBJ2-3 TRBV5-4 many TGTGCCAGCAGCTTGGACACAGATACGCAGTATTTT CASSLDTDTQYF
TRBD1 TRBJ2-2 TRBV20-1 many TGCAGTGCTAGAGTGCCGGGACAGGGAGCCGGGGAGCTGTTTTTT CSARVPGQGAGELFF
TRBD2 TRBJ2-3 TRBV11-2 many TGTGCCTCCGGACTAGCGGGCCCCGTATCTACGCAGTATTTT CASGLAGPVSTQYF
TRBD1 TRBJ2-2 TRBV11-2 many TGTGCCAGCAGCTCACGGCGTGGGGACAGGGGGACCGGGGAGCTGTTTTTT CASSSRRGDRGTGELFF